These T cell receptor beta chains were read from a single sample in a study of cytomegalovirus exposure and HLA in healthy donors. Sequencing was performed with immunoSEQ multiplex PCR; in TCRdb, only in-frame clones are kept and a portion is missing. Here the sample spans about 140,000 clones, 60% to 80% being singletons. Material for sequencing was PBMCs. The receptors stem from a man aged 30 to 45 in good health and CMV-seronegative. The CDR3 runs from the conserved cysteine through the conserved F or W. Each record gives: V gene, clone size, J gene, CDR3 protein. Expanded clones are given a class, and other clones once, few, many or no size at all.

TRBV13	.	TRBJ2-3	CASSHRDRVTDTQYF
TRBV6-5	.	TRBJ2-5	CASSPWTGEETQYF
TRBV6-6	once	TRBJ2-2	CASSLVPAGELFF
TRBV30	once	TRBJ2-7	CAWTLETLGDEQYF
TRBV7-3	.	TRBJ2-3	CASSLTSGANTDTQYF
TRBV4-2	.	TRBJ1-4	CASSPHGRPTPTNEKLFF
TRBV18	.	TRBJ1-1	CASSPDGAPNTEAFF
TRBV6-1	.	TRBJ2-7	CASSEGLAGERYEQYF
TRBV5-1	once	TRBJ2-1	CASCLGGRTYNEQFF
TRBV12-5	.	TRBJ2-3	CASGLGLAGGDTQYF
TRBV29-1	.	TRBJ2-4	CSAGRTSGRRANIQYF
TRBV6-1	once	TRBJ2-5	CASRRQYQETQYF
TRBV2	.	TRBJ2-7	CASIRPTGGDYEQYF
TRBV29-1	.	TRBJ2-1	CSVEEGGYNEQFF
TRBV28	.	TRBJ2-5	CASSSPTGGKETQYF
TRBV5-1	.	TRBJ2-7	CASSLGGDSYYEQYF
TRBV28	.	TRBJ1-5	CASRLDRVNQPQHF
TRBV6-5	.	TRBJ2-2	CASSRTGEITGELFF
TRBV6-1	.	TRBJ2-2	CASSLVLDTGELFF
TRBV7-8	.	TRBJ2-5	CASSPAPGLKSRETQYF
TRBV11-2	few	TRBJ2-1	CASSWTGLAGNNEQFF
TRBV9	.	TRBJ2-2	CASSVAGGGELFF
TRBV19	.	TRBJ1-5	CASSILHQPQHF
TRBV7-2	once	TRBJ2-3	CASSLEGSGRWTDTQYF
TRBV28	.	TRBJ1-4	CASSPQLANEKLFF
TRBV19	.	TRBJ1-1	CASSTTRQGKEGEAFF
TRBV29-1	.	TRBJ1-1	CSVRGTSDAEAFF
TRBV27	.	TRBJ2-1	CASSPLAGLYNEQFF
TRBV19	.	TRBJ2-7	CASSIGGSGNYEQYF
TRBV2	.	TRBJ2-7	CASRADSGEDEQYF
TRBV5-1	.	TRBJ2-7	CASSLNRRDTSYEQYF
TRBV5-1	few	TRBJ2-5	CASISGRSRGETQYF
TRBV5-1	.	TRBJ2-2	CASSDLRGKDGELFF
TRBV7-8	few	TRBJ2-6	CASSFNSGANVLTF
TRBV6-1	.	TRBJ1-1	CASRPQGVSTEAFF
TRBV28	.	TRBJ1-2	CASSSSGQNYGYTF
TRBV19	.	TRBJ2-1	CASSIDGTGYNEQFF
TRBV6-5	.	TRBJ2-7	CASSYDRDYEQYF
TRBV14	.	TRBJ2-1	CASNGKGAIYEQFF
TRBV4-1	.	TRBJ2-3	CASSPRLFRETSTDTQYF
TRBV5-4	once	TRBJ2-5	CASSPVGRKKETQYF
TRBV27	.	TRBJ2-1	CASSSGLAGYNEQFF
TRBV7-9	once	TRBJ2-5	CASSSYGTSPETQYF
TRBV19	.	TRBJ1-4	CASSIQVATNEKLFF
TRBV6-6	few	TRBJ2-3	CASSSGDGTDTQYF
TRBV28	few	TRBJ1-1	CASSFSVRTEAFF
TRBV27	.	TRBJ2-7	CASTRSEFPYEQYF
TRBV30	.	TRBJ1-1	CAWSGGGGPGDTEAFF
TRBV9	.	TRBJ2-1	CASSVDGRRDNEQFF